This T cell receptor beta chain was recovered during a study of T cell responses to AZD1222 COVID-19 vaccine. Study results and caveats: At baseline, seropositivity was found in only six or seven AZD1222 recipients. Most donors were white British, females outnumbered males, and clonal diversity was possibly underestimated. With dominance at 160-218 and 743-854, vaccine-associated CD4 TCRs spanned spike. When two AZD1222 doses had been given, Spike-specific TCR breadth and depth rose.

Comment on this clone: The antigen remains unidentified.

TCRdb's table, derived via immunoSEQ multiplex PCR, lists solely in-frame clones and lacks some. The sample lists roughly 140,000 clones, 88% seen once, with about 3.3% in the top ten. CDR1 and CDR2 from the germline V gene are LGHDT and YNNKEL (reference sequence). Trimming left V 5 bases short and J 4 bases short, with 14 bases between. CDR3 length: 14 amino acids. The TCR comes from an adult in good health. Here the sequenced sample was peripheral blood, taken on day 0 of MenACWY control vaccination. The chain is built from TRBV3-1 (or the pseudogene TRBV3-2) and TRBJ1-1, with D unclear. The CDR3 is CASSYEECCTEAFF. The CDR3, as DNA: TGTGCCAGCAGCTACGAGGAGTGCTGCACTGAAGCTTTCTTT.